The 5 T cell receptor beta chains presented below share a single source sample, sequenced in a study of glioma-infiltrating T cells. TCR alpha and beta CDR3 regions were amplified from RNA using iRepertoire nested multiplex PCR. Via MiXCR, TCRdb re-called the multiplex PCR reads, giving one row per CDR3 protein. Among 90,000 or so distinct CDR3 sequences, 35% to 45% were seen once, and the ten largest hold about two fifths. The sample was glioma tissue, nonneoplastic brain tissue, or PBMCs (not recorded which). The receptors derive from a human donor with low-grade glioma or glioblastoma, undergoing nonglioma brain surgery, or in good health (not recorded which).

Regarding this clonotype: The junction departs from the called germline gene at one end, perhaps through a read error. V usage is TRBV7-9 and J usage is TRBJ1-4; tentative D call: TRBD1 (5 bases). The CDR3 loop spans 13 amino acids. Germline assignment: CDR1 SEHNR and CDR2 FQNEAQ (reference sequence). The CDR3 sequence is CAGRRGLNEKLLF. The CDR3 DNA sequence: TGTGCCGGTAGACGGGGGTTAAATGAAAAACTGCTTTTT.

This clonotype was recorded at least ten times. This chain connects TRBV20-1 to TRBJ2-7, with D unclear. Germline lookup yields CDR1 DFQATT and CDR2 SNEGSKA (reference sequence). V was clipped by 6 bases and J by 2 bases, with 17 bases between them. This CDR3 spans 14 amino acids. This chain's CDR3 is CSASVTEEPYEQYF. The CDR3 DNA sequence: TGCAGTGCCTCGGTCACTGAGGAGCCCTACGAGCAGTACTTC.

This clonotype was detected many times. The chain recombines TRBV6-2 or TRBV6-3 with TRBJ1-6; D not resolved. The CDR3 loop spans 13 amino acids. The germline V and J ends were trimmed by 0 bases and 7 bases, with 4 bases remaining between them. Germline-derived CDR1 and CDR2 are MNHEY and SVGEGT. CDR3 loop: CASSYSANSPLHF. DNA of the CDR3: TGTGCCAGCAGTTACTCGGCGAATTCACCCCTCCACTTT.

The J gene is TRBJ2-7, the V gene TRBV28; D not certain. Trimming stripped 6 bases from V and 2 bases from J, with 11 bases between. Germline V gives CDR1 MDHEN, CDR2 SYDVKM. CDR3 length equals 13 residues. The CDR3, as DNA: TGTGCCAGCAGCGTCGGAAGCCCCTACGAGCAGTACTTC. Translating gives CASSVGSPYEQYF. Complete variable domain (other parts from reference TRBV28 and TRBJ2-7): DVKVTQSSRYLVKRTGEKVFLECVQDMDHENMFWYRQDPGLGLRLIYFSYDVKMKEKGDIPEGYSVSREKKERFSLILESASTNQTSMYLCASSVGSPYEQYFGPGTRLTVT.

For this clonotype: A read error may explain this, as a much larger clone is one base away. This chain joins TRBV19 and TRBJ2-3, with D possibly being TRBD2 (5 bases). The germline V gene has CDR1 LNHDA and CDR2 SQIVND (reference sequence). The CDR3 length is 14 residues. The CDR3 is CASTPPGSKDTKYF. The CDR3 bases are TGTGCCAGTACCCCCCCGGGGTCCAAAGATACGAAGTATTTT. The full variable domain, in which reference TRBV19 and TRBJ2-3 provide the parts outside the CDR3, is DGGITQSPKYLFRKEGQNVTLSCEQNLNHDAMYWYRQDPGQGLRLIYYSQIVNDFQKGDIAEGYSVSREKKESFPLTVTSAQKNPTAFYLCASTPPGSKDTKYFGPGTRLTVL.